This TCR beta chain was recovered during a study of cytomegalovirus exposure and HLA in healthy donors. In the study overall: Sequencing of 150 million to 200 million T cells in an earlier analysis found 120 million or so unique TCR beta sequences.

The PCR used 60 Vbeta and 13 Jbeta primers. Assay used: immunoSEQ multiplex PCR; TCRdb lists only in-frame clones, some missing. The data hold 90,000 to 100,000 clones, with around 80% observed a single time. V was cut by 0 bases and J by 5 bases, with 10 bases left in between. This CDR3 comprises 14 residues. Germline lookup yields CDR1 LGHNA and CDR2 YNFKEQ. Study-wide points: The Asian-associated ancestry cluster reportedly had fewer N-insertions than the roughly 670-donor mean in a later analysis. Being indistinguishable, some V segments were excluded, TRBV6-2 and TRBV6-3 among them. The authors enumerated roughly 180 TCR beta chains as linked to cytomegalovirus.

This clone was seen just once. The antigen remains undetermined. The receptor was isolated from a man aged 18 to 30 in good health and CMV-seronegative. This chain connects TRBV4-2 to TRBJ1-2; D unclear. Specimen: PBMCs. The CDR3 DNA reads TGTGCCAGCAGCCAAGACAGGATAGGATATGGCTACACCTTC. Amino acids: CASSQDRIGYGYTF.